This passage covers 19 T cell receptor beta chains from one sample sequenced in a study of OX40 agonist ivuxolimab in advanced cancers. Clones were sequenced by immunoSEQ multiplex PCR, and TCRdb holds only the in-frame ones, with some missing. The sample includes tens of thousands of clones, about 90% of them seen just once. Sample: CD4+ or CD8+ T cells sorted from blood, taken in a trial of the OX40 agonist ivuxolimab. The receptors derive from an adult with an advanced solid tumor such as melanoma, head and neck, liver or kidney cancer.

V and J are TRBV5-1 and TRBJ1-2; 8 nucleotides align to TRBD1. The J segment lost 4 bases and the V segment lost 1 base, leaving 9 bases of the junction unmatched. This CDR3 has 16 residues. Germline V gene sequence: CDR1 SGHRS, CDR2 YFSETQ. The CDR3 DNA sequence: TGCGCCAGCAGCTTGACAGACCAGGGGGCGGGCTATGGCTACACCTTC. It is translated as CASSLTDQGAGYGYTF.

The chain carries TRBV7-2 and TRBJ1-5; TRBD1 agrees at 10 bases. The CDR3 has 16 amino acids. The V segment lost 3 bases and the J segment 2 bases; nucleotides outside the gene matches: 4. The V gene's germline CDR1 is SGHTA and CDR2 FQGNSA. DNA of the CDR3: TGTGCCAGCAGCTTGGGCGGGACAGGGGGCAATCAGCCCCAGCATTTT. Protein sequence: CASSLGGTGGNQPQHF.

The chain carries TRBV29-1 and TRBJ2-1, with D tentatively TRBD1 or TRBD2 (6 bases each). Per the germline V gene, CDR1 is SQVTM and CDR2 is ANQGSEA. CDR3 length equals 11 residues. The CDR3 protein is CTSRGDNEQFF. CDR3 DNA sequence: TGCACCTCTAGGGGGGACAATGAGCAGTTCTTC.

This chain joins TRBV2 and TRBJ1-4; D is uncertain. Germline CDR1 and CDR2: SNHLY and FYNNEI. The ends were cut back, 4 bases at V and 8 bases at J, with 8 bases in the middle. This CDR3 is built from 12 residues. The DNA of the CDR3 is TGTGCCAGCAGTGTTGAGAGGGAAAAACTGTTTTTT. Amino acids: CASSVEREKLFF.

This chain links TRBV19 with TRBJ2-7, with 11 bases identical to TRBD2. The J segment lost 0 bases and the V segment lost 3 bases, leaving 7 bases of the junction unmatched. Germline lookup yields CDR1 LNHDA and CDR2 SQIVND (reference sequence). CDR3 length: 17 residues. The CDR3 region is CASSIPLGLAGSYEQYF. The CDR3 DNA follows: TGTGCCAGTAGTATCCCCCTAGGACTAGCGGGCTCCTACGAGCAGTACTTC.

The chain uses TRBV28 and TRBJ1-3; D uncertain. Per germline, CDR1 MDHEN and CDR2 SYDVKM. V was clipped by 6 bases and J by 0 bases, with 12 bases between them. The CDR3 is made up of 15 amino acids. CDR3 DNA sequence: TGTGCCAGCAGGGTAGGACCGTCCTCTGGAAACACCATATATTTT. Its translation: CASRVGPSSGNTIYF.

The chain employs TRBV2 and TRBJ1-1; maybe TRBD1 (6 bases). The CDR3 extends over 12 amino acids. Trimming pared 5 bases from V and 6 bases from J, leaving 10 bases between. The germline gives CDR1 SNHLY, CDR2 FYNNEI. In DNA, the CDR3 is TGTGCCAGCAGTAAAGGACAGTCTGAAGCTTTCTTT. As protein: CASSKGQSEAFF. Full variable domain (remainder filled in from reference TRBV2 and TRBJ1-1): EPEVTQTPSHQVTQMGQEVILRCVPISNHLYFYWYRQILGQKVEFLVSFYNNEISEKSEIFDDQFSVERPDGSNFTLKIRSTKLEDSAMYFCASSKGQSEAFFGQGTRLTVV.

The chain employs TRBV6-5 and TRBJ2-7; D is perhaps TRBD2 (6 bases). The ends were cut back, 7 bases at V and 3 bases at J, with 19 bases in the middle. CDR1 and CDR2 from the germline V gene are MNHEY and SVGAGI. The CDR3 length is 15 residues. Here the CDR3 reads CASTPGGPPFYEQYF. DNA of the CDR3: TGTGCCAGCACCCCCGGGGGACCCCCTTTCTACGAGCAGTACTTC.

This rearrangement joins TRBV5-1 to TRBJ2-7, with a possible D match to TRBD2 (5 bases). V shed 5 bases and J shed 0 bases, with 6 bases lying between them. CDR3 length: 12 amino acids. CDR1 and CDR2 (germline): SGHRS, YFSETQ. CDR3 in amino acids: CASRLGSYEQYF. The CDR3 DNA reads as TGCGCCAGCAGACTAGGCTCCTACGAGCAGTACTTC. The full variable domain, rest sourced from reference TRBV5-1 and TRBJ2-7, is KAGVTQTPRYLIKTRGQQVTLSCSPISGHRSVSWYQQTPGQGLQFLFEYFSETQRNKGNFPGRFSGRQFSNSRSEMNVSTLELGDSALYLCASRLGSYEQYFGPGTRLTVT.

The chain has TRBV30 and TRBJ1-1, with D hard to call. Trimming left V 3 bases short and J 4 bases short, with 6 bases between. Germline CDR1 GTSNPN, CDR2 SVGIG (reference sequence). CDR3 length: 11 amino acids. The CDR3 loop reads CAWSMGTEAFF. DNA for the CDR3: TGTGCCTGGAGCATGGGCACTGAAGCTTTCTTT.

The chain couples TRBV4-1 to TRBJ2-4, with a possible D match to TRBD1 (6 bases). The length of the CDR3 is 11 residues. The germline gives CDR1 MGHRA, CDR2 YSYEKL. With 9 bases removed from V and 11 bases from J, the gap between germline ends came to 14 bases. The CDR3 coding sequence is TGCGCCAGTGTGGGACACGGCGTTCAGTACTTC. This encodes CASVGHGVQYF.

This chain's CDR3 is CASSYNGQGDLGTEAFF. DNA for the CDR3: TGTGCCAGCAGCTATAATGGACAGGGGGATTTGGGCACTGAAGCTTTCTTT. V gene TRBV7-8 combines with J gene TRBJ1-1, with TRBD1 identical over 10 bases. CDR3 length equals 17 residues. J lost 4 bases, V lost 4 bases, and 12 bases had no gene match. CDR1 SGHVS and CDR2 FQNEAQ come from the germline V gene.

The rearrangement joins TRBV9 to TRBJ2-1, with D uncertain. The CDR3 is made up of 14 amino acids. The V gene's germline CDR1 is SGDLS and CDR2 YYNGEE. Trimming took 1 base from V and 0 from J, leaving 5 bases between them. The CDR3 DNA is TGTGCCAGCAGCGTAAGGAGCTCCTACAATGAGCAGTTCTTC. Translation: CASSVRSSYNEQFF.

The chain recombines TRBV7-9 with TRBJ1-1; no definite D call. In germline, CDR1 is SEHNR, CDR2 FQNEAQ (reference sequence). V shed 2 bases and J shed 5 bases, with 0 bases lying between them. CDR3 length: 10 amino acids. CDR3 DNA sequence: TGTGCCAGCAGCTTAACTGAAGCTTTCTTT. This translates into CASSLTEAFF.

This chain joins TRBV10-3 and TRBJ2-7; 10 nucleotides match TRBD2. V was pared by 4 bases and J by 5 bases, with 8 bases of the junction left unmatched. CDR3 size: 15 residues. From germline, CDR1 is ENHRY and CDR2 SYGVKD. The CDR3 region has the DNA TGTGCCATCAGTGCCCGACTAGCGGGTCTCGACGAGCAGTACTTC. It is translated as CAISARLAGLDEQYF.

As to this clone: Other DNA sequences in the sample encode the same CDR3. The genes are TRBV28 and TRBJ1-1; no clear D gene. The CDR3 has 13 amino acids. The V end was cut by 2 bases, the J end by 1 base, with 5 bases between. The germline V gene has CDR1 MDHEN and CDR2 SYDVKM. Written as DNA, the CDR3 is TGTGCCAGCAGTTTAAGCGGGAACACTGAAGCTTTCTTT. Protein product: CASSLSGNTEAFF.

The chain is built from TRBV6-1 and TRBJ1-5; D perhaps matches TRBD1 (6 bases). V lost 5 bases, J lost 5 bases, and 16 bases lay in between. Germline-derived CDR1 and CDR2 are MNHNS and SASEGT. The CDR3 is 15 residues long. The CDR3 nucleotides read TGTGCCAGCAGTCCACGGACAAGGGGGGATCAGCCCCAGCATTTT. Its protein product is CASSPRTRGDQPQHF.

The chain uses TRBV10-3 and TRBJ2-3, with no clear D. Germline V gene lookup returns CDR1 ENHRY and CDR2 SYGVKD. V lost 1 base and J 1 base, leaving 3 bases between the germline ends. CDR3 length equals 13 residues. CDR3 nucleotide sequence: TGTGCCATCAGTGAGTTTGGCACAGATACGCAGTATTTT. Translation: CAISEFGTDTQYF.

The genes are TRBV7-9 and TRBJ1-1; D remains unclear. The germline V gene encodes CDR1 SEHNR and CDR2 FQNEAQ (reference sequence). The CDR3 spans 13 residues. V lost 1 base and J lost 5, with 8 bases in between. The CDR3 coding sequence is TGTGCCAGCAGCTTAGGTCGTAGGACTGAAGCTTTCTTT. This sequence encodes CASSLGRRTEAFF. Combining the CDR3 with reference TRBV7-9 and TRBJ1-1 gives the whole variable domain DTGVSQNPRHKITKRGQNVTFRCDPISEHNRLYWYRQTLGQGPEFLTYFQNEAQLEKSRLLSDRFSAERPKGSFSTLEIQRTEQGDSAMYLCASSLGRRTEAFFGQGTRLTVV.